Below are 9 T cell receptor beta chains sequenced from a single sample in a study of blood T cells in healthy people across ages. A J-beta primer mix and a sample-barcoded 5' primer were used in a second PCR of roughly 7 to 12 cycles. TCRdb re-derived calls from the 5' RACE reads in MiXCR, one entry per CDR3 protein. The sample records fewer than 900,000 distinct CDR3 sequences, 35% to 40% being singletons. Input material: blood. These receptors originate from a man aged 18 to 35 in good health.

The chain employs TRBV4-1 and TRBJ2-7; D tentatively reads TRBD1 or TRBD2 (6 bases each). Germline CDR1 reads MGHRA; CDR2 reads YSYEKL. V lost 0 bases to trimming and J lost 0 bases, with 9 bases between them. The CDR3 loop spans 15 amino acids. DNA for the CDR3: TGCGCCAGCAGCCAAGATGGGGGGCCCTCCTACGAGCAGTACTTC. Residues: CASSQDGGPSYEQYF.

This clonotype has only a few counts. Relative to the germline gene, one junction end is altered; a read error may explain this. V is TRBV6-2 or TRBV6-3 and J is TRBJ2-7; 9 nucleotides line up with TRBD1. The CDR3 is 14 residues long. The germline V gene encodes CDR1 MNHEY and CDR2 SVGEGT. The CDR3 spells CASQPGQGSYEQYF. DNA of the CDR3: TGCGCCAGCCAACCGGGACAGGGCTCCTACGAGCAGTACTTC.

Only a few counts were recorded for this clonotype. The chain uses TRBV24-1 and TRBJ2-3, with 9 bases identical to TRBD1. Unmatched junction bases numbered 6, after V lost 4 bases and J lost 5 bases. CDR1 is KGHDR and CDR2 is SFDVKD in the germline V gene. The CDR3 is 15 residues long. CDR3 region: CATSDRDRARDTQYF. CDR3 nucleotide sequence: TGTGCCACCAGTGACCGGGACAGGGCAAGAGATACGCAGTATTTT.

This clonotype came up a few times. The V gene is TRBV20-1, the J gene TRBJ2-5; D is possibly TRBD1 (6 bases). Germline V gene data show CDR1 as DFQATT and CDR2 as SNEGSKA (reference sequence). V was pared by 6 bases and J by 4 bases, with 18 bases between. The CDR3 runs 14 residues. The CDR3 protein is CSAGAGTLGETQYF. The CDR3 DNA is TGCAGTGCCGGGGCCGGGACACTGGGAGAGACCCAGTACTTC.

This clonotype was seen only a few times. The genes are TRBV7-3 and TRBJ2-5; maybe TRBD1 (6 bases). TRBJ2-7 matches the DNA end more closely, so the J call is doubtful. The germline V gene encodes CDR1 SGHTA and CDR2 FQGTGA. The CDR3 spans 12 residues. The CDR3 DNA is TGTGCCAGCGCAGGGGCCGACTACGAGCAGTACTTC. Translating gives CASAGADYEQYF.

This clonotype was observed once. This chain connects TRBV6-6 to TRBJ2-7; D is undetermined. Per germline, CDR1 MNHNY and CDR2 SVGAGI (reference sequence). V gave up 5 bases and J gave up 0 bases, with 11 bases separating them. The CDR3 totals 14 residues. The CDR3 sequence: CASSISAYSYEQYF. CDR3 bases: TGTGCCAGCAGTATAAGCGCCTACTCCTACGAGCAGTACTTC.

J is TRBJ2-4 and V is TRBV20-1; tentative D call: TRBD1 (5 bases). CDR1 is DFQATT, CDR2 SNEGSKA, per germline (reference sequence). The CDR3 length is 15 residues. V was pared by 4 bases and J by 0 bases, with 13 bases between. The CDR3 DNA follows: TGCAGTGCTATTAACAGGCTTCTAGCCAAAAACATTCAGTACTTC. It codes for CSAINRLLAKNIQYF.

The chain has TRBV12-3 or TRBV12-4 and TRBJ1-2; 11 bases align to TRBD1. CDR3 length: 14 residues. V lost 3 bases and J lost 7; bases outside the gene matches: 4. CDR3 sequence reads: CASSFRTGGRGYTF. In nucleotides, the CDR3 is TGTGCCAGCAGTTTTCGGACAGGGGGCCGTGGCTACACCTTC.

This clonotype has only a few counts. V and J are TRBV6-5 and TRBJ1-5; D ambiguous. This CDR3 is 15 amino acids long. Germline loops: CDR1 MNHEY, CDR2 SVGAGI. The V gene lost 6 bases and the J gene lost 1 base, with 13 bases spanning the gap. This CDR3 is CASRLGRLSNQPQHF. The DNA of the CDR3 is TGTGCCAGCAGACTAGGACGGCTCAGCAATCAGCCCCAGCATTTT.